Here is one T cell receptor (beta chain) with its context. This sample stems from a study of cytomegalovirus exposure and HLA in healthy donors. Both 60 Vbeta primers and 13 Jbeta primers went into the PCR. Data came from immunoSEQ multiplex PCR; TCRdb stores just in-frame clones and leaves some out. Of some 190,000 clones in the sample, around 84% are singletons; the top ten hold about 1.7%. The trim removed 5 bases at V and 0 bases at J, leaving 4 bases unmatched. CDR1 is SGHNT, CDR2 YYREEE, per germline (reference sequence). This CDR3 contains 15 residues. The TCR sequence derives from a woman between 18 and 29 years old in good health and CMV-seronegative. What was sequenced was PBMCs. The chain has TRBV5-4 and TRBJ1-4; 7 bases align to TRBD1. CDR3 coding DNA: TGTGCCAGCAGACGGGACAGTACAACTAATGAAAAACTGTTTTTT. The encoded protein is CASRRDSTTNEKLFF.